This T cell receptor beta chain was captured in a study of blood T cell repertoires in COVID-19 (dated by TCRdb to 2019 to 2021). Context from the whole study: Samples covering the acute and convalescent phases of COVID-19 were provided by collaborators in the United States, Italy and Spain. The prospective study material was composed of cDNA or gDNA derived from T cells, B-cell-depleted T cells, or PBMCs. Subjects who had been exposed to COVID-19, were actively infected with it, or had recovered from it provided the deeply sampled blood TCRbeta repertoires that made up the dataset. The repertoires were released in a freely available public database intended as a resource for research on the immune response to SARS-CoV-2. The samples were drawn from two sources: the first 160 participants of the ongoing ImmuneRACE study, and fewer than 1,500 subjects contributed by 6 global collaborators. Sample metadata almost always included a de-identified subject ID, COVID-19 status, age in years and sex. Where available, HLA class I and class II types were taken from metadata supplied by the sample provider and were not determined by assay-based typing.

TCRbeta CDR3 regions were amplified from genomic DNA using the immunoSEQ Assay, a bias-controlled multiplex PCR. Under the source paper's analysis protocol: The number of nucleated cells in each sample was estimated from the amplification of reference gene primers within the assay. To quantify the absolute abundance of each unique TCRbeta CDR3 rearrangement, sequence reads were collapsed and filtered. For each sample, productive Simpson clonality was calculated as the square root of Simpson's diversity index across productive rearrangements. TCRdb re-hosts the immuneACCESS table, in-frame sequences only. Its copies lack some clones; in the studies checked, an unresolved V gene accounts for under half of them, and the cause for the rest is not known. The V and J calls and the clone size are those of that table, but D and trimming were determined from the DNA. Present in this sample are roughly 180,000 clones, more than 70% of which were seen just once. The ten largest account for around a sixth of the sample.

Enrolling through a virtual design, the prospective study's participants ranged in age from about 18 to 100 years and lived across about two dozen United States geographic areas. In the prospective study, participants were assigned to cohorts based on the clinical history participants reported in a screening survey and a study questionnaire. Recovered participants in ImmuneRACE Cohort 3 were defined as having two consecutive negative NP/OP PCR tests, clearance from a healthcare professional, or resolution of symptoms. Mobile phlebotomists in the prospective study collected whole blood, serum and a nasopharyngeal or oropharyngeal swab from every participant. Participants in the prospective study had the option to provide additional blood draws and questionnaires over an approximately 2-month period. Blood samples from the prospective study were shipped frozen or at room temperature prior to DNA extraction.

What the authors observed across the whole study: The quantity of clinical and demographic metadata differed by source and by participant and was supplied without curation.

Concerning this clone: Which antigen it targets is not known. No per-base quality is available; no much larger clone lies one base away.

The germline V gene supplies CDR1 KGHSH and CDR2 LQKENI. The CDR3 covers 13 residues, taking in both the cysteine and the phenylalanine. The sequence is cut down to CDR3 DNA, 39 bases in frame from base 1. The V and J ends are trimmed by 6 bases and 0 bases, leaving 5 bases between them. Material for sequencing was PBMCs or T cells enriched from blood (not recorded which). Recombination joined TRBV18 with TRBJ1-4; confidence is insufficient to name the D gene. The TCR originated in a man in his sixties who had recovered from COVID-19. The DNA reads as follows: TGTGCCAGCTCGGCTGCAACTAATGAAAAACTGTTTTTT. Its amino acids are CASSAATNEKLFF.